The present TCR beta chain was sequenced within a study of Graves' ophthalmopathy and Graves' hyperthyroidism. The CDR3 is 17 residues long. Per the germline V gene, CDR1 is SGHTA and CDR2 is FQGNSA. The ends lost 0 bases at V and 6 bases at J; junction bases unmatched: 12. This clonotype was counted ten times or more. TCR beta CDR3 amplification used RNA transcripts. Second-round multiplex PCR came after first-round RT-PCR with HTBI primers. TCRdb re-analysed the multiplex PCR reads in MiXCR, keeping a single row per CDR3 protein. In the table there are 300,000 to 450,000 distinct CDR3 sequences, roughly a sixth of which are singletons.

Source material: peripheral blood. This rearrangement joins TRBV7-2 to TRBJ1-2; 8 bases are shared with TRBD1. The TCR comes from an adult woman with stable Graves' hyperthyroidism. The CDR3 here is CASSLARDPGQDNGYTF. The CDR3 nucleotides read TGTGCCAGCAGCTTAGCGAGAGACCCGGGACAGGACAATGGCTACACCTTC.